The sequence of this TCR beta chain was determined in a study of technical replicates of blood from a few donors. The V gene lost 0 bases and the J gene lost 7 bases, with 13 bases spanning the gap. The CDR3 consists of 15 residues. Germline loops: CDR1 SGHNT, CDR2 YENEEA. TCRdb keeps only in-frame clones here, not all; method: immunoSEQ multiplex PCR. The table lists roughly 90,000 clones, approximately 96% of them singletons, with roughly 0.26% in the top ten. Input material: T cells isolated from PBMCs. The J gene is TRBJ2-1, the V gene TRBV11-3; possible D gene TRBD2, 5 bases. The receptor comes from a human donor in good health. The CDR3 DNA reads TGTGCCAGCAGCTTAGATTCGCGGGTTTTGAATGAGCAGTTCTTC. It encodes CASSLDSRVLNEQFF.